This T cell receptor (beta chain) was retrieved from a study of response to subunit inactivated influenza vaccine. Overall study findings and caveats: There was a suggestion from the authors that each seasonal influenza vaccination recruits few new T cells.

TCRdb called the RT-PCR reads again in MiXCR, with one record for every CDR3 protein. The table shows over 800,000 distinct CDR3 sequences, with about 20% occurring only once. This CDR3 contains 14 residues. Trimming removed 5 bases from V and 6 bases from J; junction bases left unmatched: 2. Regarding this clonotype: The antigen is undetermined.

The TCR originated in a man aged 50 to 59 who received an inactivated influenza vaccine. The source was PBMCs from blood, collected more than 4 days after vaccination. The V gene is TRBV12-3 or TRBV12-4, the J gene TRBJ1-6; 9 bases fit TRBD1. CDR3 nucleotides: TGTGCCAGCAGTGGACAGGGGATTAATTCACCCCTCCACTTT. Its translation is CASSGQGINSPLHF.